This T cell receptor (beta chain) was recorded in a study of blood T cells in healthy people across ages. In the study overall: Using template switching, researchers captured about one barcoded beta molecule for each two T cells.

Only a few counts were recorded for this clonotype. Its antigen remains unknown. Study conclusions and caveats: Per-million-T-cell TCR beta diversity fell roughly linearly with age.

CDR1 and CDR2 (germline): SEHNR, FQNEAQ (reference sequence). The V end lost 3 bases, the J end lost 2 bases, and 4 bases lay between the germline ends. The CDR3 loop spans 13 amino acids. Using a J-beta primer mix together with a sample-barcoded 5' primer, a second PCR was run for roughly 7 to 12 cycles. One entry per CDR3 protein, called by TCRdb with MiXCR from the 5' RACE reads. The sample consists of 850,000 to 1,300,000 distinct CDR3 sequences, under 45% of them appearing once. The chain combines TRBV7-9 with TRBJ2-2; D uncertain. Material for sequencing was blood. The sequence came from a woman aged 55 to 70 in good health. CDR3 sequence: CASSLINTGELFF. The CDR3 region has the DNA TGTGCCAGCAGCTTGATCAACACCGGGGAGCTGTTTTTT.